This section outlines one T cell receptor beta chain sequence together with its context. What it binds is unknown. There are 18 residues in the CDR3. Losses at the gene ends were 0 bases for V and 4 bases for J; bases not matched to a gene: 11. Per the germline V gene, CDR1 is SGDLS and CDR2 is YYNGEE. RNA transcripts were the template for amplifying TCR beta CDR3 regions. In the first-round RT-PCR of the TCR CDR3, the HTBI primer set was used. TCRdb used MiXCR to reprocess the multiplex PCR reads, holding one entry per CDR3 protein. The data contain hundreds of thousands of distinct CDR3 sequences, around 15% of them singletons. The data are from a study of T cells in Graves' hyperthyroidism and ophthalmopathy. Study-level background: Peripheral blood was secured at the point of initial diagnosis, before any treatment.

The study, taken as a whole, reports: Separating ophthalmopathy from stable hyperthyroidism was achieved by a 13 V-J model.

Absent ophthalmopathy progression within 18 months defined stable Graves' hyperthyroidism. Fresh 10 ml peripheral blood yielded PBMCs. The receptor was derived from a woman aged 40 to 50 with Graves' hyperthyroidism. The chain couples TRBV9 to TRBJ2-3, with 10 bases identical to TRBD2. Sequencing input: blood. CDR3 protein: CASSVGFSASGSPDTQYF. CDR3 in DNA: TGTGCCAGCAGCGTAGGATTTTCGGCTAGCGGGAGCCCAGATACGCAGTATTTT.